One sample yielded the 6 T cell receptor beta chains listed below, sequenced in a study of T cell repertoires in cytomegalovirus infection. TCRdb passed the reads through MiXCR, listing each CDR3 protein once. Of fewer than 900,000 distinct CDR3 sequences listed, 29% are singletons. No cognate antigen is known for these TCRs. Sequences were derived from cultured CD8+ T cells from PBMCs, sampled from culture after CMV antigen stimulation. The source is a human donor in good health (CMV status not recorded). Some clones in this sample may be carry-over from other donors' samples.

The chain couples TRBV19 to TRBJ1-1; TRBD1 matches 9 bases. Germline-derived CDR1 and CDR2 are LNHDA and SQIVND (reference sequence). The V gene end was trimmed by 3 bases and the J gene end by 5 bases; junction bases not matched to a gene: 7. This CDR3 comprises 15 residues. CDR3 nucleotides: TGTGCCAGTAGTATGGGGACAGGGATTAATACTGAAGCTTTCTTT. This encodes CASSMGTGINTEAFF. Supplemented by reference TRBV19 and TRBJ1-1, the full variable domain reads DGGITQSPKYLFRKEGQNVTLSCEQNLNHDAMYWYRQDPGQGLRLIYYSQIVNDFQKGDIAEGYSVSREKKESFPLTVTSAQKNPTAFYLCASSMGTGINTEAFFGQGTRLTVV.

This clonotype was found a few times. DNA of the CDR3: TGTGCCAGCAGTTTTGGTAGATTCACCAATCAGCCCCAGCATTTT. This codes for CASSFGRFTNQPQHF. The J gene is TRBJ1-5, the V gene TRBV12-3 or TRBV12-4; D is unclear. The V end lost 3 bases, the J end lost 3 bases, and 12 bases lay between the germline ends. CDR3 length equals 15 residues.

The V and J genes are TRBV6-1 and TRBJ2-2, with 12 bases identical to TRBD1. This CDR3 has 15 amino acids. The V gene end was trimmed by 6 bases and the J gene end by 7 bases; junction bases not matched to a gene: 6. The germline gives CDR1 MNHNS, CDR2 SASEGT. The CDR3 nucleotides read TGTGCCAGCAGGGGACAGGGGGCGCGGGTCGGGGAGCTGTTTTTT. Its translation is CASRGQGARVGELFF.

This clonotype was counted only a few times. The chain links TRBV7-6 to TRBJ2-7; perhaps TRBD2 as D (6 bases). The germline V gene encodes CDR1 SGHVS and CDR2 FNYEAQ. This CDR3 spans 15 amino acids. V lost 5 bases and J 1 base, leaving 15 bases between the germline ends. The chain's CDR3 is CASSEDSAGSYEQYF. The CDR3 bases are TGTGCCAGCAGCGAGGACTCTGCGGGGTCCTACGAGCAGTACTTC.

This clonotype was found many times. The CDR3 spells CASSLSSGGANEQFF. The CDR3 coding sequence is TGTGCCAGCAGCCTGTCTAGCGGGGGGGCAAATGAGCAGTTCTTC. The chain carries TRBV7-2 and TRBJ2-1; 12 bases align to TRBD2. Germline CDR1 and CDR2: SGHTA and FQGNSA. The CDR3 is made up of 15 amino acids. V was clipped by 5 bases and J by 7 bases; unmatched bases: 6.

The CDR3 is CASSGTSGGAAEQFF. CDR3 nucleotides: TGTGCCAGCAGTGGAACTAGCGGGGGGGCTGCTGAGCAGTTCTTC. The chain combines TRBV6-4 with TRBJ2-1; 13 bases match TRBD2. The CDR3 spans 15 residues. V was clipped by 4 bases and J by 9 bases; unmatched bases: 6. Looked up from germline, CDR1 is MRHNA and CDR2 is SNTAGT.